This passage covers 25 T cell receptor beta chains from one sample sequenced in a study of blood T cells in healthy people across ages. Through a sample-barcoded 5' primer and a J-beta primer mix, a second PCR was run for about 6 to 12 cycles. TCRdb re-analysed the 5' RACE reads in MiXCR, keeping a single row per CDR3 protein. The table includes some 1.8 million distinct CDR3 sequences, about 39% detected once. The sequenced sample was blood. Source of these receptors: a human donor in good health.

The chain is built from TRBV28 and TRBJ2-7; 8 bases fit TRBD1. V trimming: 6 bases; J trimming: 4 bases; junction bases outside the gene matches: 8. The CDR3 has 14 residues. Germline V gene data show CDR1 as MDHEN and CDR2 as SYDVKM. Written as DNA, the CDR3 is TGTGCCAGCAGACCGGCAGGGGGCCGGTACGAGCAGTACTTC. This encodes CASRPAGGRYEQYF.

This clonotype was picked up one time. The chain joins TRBV5-1 to TRBJ2-3, with D possibly matching TRBD1 (6 bases). This CDR3 has 15 amino acids. Trimming removed 1 base from V and 4 bases from J, with 13 bases in between. Germline CDR1 reads SGHRS; CDR2 reads YFSETQ. The CDR3 loop reads CASSLRGTSADTQYF. DNA for the CDR3: TGCGCCAGCAGCTTGCGAGGGACATCGGCAGATACGCAGTATTTT.

This clonotype occurred once. This chain uses TRBV29-1 with TRBJ1-1; D not certain. Trimming took off 3 bases at V and 6 bases at J, with 5 bases between the two ends. CDR1 and CDR2 from the germline V gene are SQVTM and ANQGSEA. This CDR3 spans 10 amino acids. CDR3 bases: TGCAGCGTTGACGCAGCTGAAGCTTTCTTT. This sequence encodes CSVDAAEAFF.

The chain employs TRBV27 and TRBJ1-1; D is unresolved. Per germline, CDR1 MNHEY and CDR2 SMNVEV (reference sequence). The CDR3 has 14 amino acids. V gave up 3 bases and J gave up 2 bases, with 10 bases separating them. CDR3 sequence (DNA): TGTGCCAGCAGTTTTGCGGGGATTAACACTGAAGCTTTCTTT. This gives the protein CASSFAGINTEAFF.

This clonotype was seen more than once but under ten times. The chain has TRBV27 and TRBJ1-2; 7 bases agree with TRBD1. Germline assignment: CDR1 MNHEY and CDR2 SMNVEV (reference sequence). The CDR3 totals 14 residues. J gave up 2 bases and V 4 bases, and 4 bases lay outside the gene matches. As DNA, the CDR3 is TGTGCCAGCAGTTCAACAGGGGAGAACTATGGCTACACCTTC. Its translation: CASSSTGENYGYTF.

This clonotype was detected only a few times. The chain links TRBV29-1 to TRBJ2-5; 10 nucleotides align to TRBD2. The junction had 9 bases not matched to a gene; V was cut back by 3 bases and J by 5 bases. Looked up from germline, CDR1 is SQVTM and CDR2 is ANQGSEA. The CDR3 totals 15 residues. CDR3 DNA sequence: TGCAGCGTTGAGTCTAGCGGGGGCCCGGGTGAGACCCAGTACTTC. It specifies CSVESSGGPGETQYF.

The chain joins TRBV21-1 to TRBJ1-1; whether TRBD1, the table's D call, matches the DNA was not checked. TRBV21-1 is annotated as a pseudogene. The CDR3 consists of 16 residues. In nucleotides, the CDR3 is TGTGCCAGCAGCTTGACTGACAGGGGGATGGACACTGAAGCTTTCTTT. Protein sequence: CASSLTDRGMDTEAFF.

This clonotype was picked up a small number of times. The rearrangement uses TRBV29-1 and TRBJ2-3; 9 positions match TRBD2. The CDR3 is 16 amino acids. Trimming at V came to 3 bases and at J to 2 bases, leaving 9 bases not matched to a gene. Germline V gene lookup returns CDR1 SQVTM and CDR2 ANQGSEA. The CDR3 protein is CSVDTRGGETTDTQYF. For the CDR3, the DNA is TGCAGCGTTGATACGCGGGGGGGCGAGACCACAGATACGCAGTATTTT.

This clonotype was recorded a few times. The chain is built from TRBV5-1 and TRBJ2-7, with TRBD1 matching 7 bases. The CDR3 runs 15 residues. CDR1 and CDR2 from the germline V gene are SGHRS and YFSETQ. J was trimmed by 2 bases and V by 0 bases; bases with no gene match: 5. CDR3 sequence reads: CASSLGDREAYEQYF. The CDR3 DNA reads TGCGCCAGCAGCTTGGGGGACAGAGAAGCCTACGAGCAGTACTTC.

This chain connects TRBV6-2 or TRBV6-3 to TRBJ2-7; D may correspond to TRBD1 or TRBD2 (5 bases each). V lost 4 bases and J 3 bases, leaving 22 bases between the germline ends. CDR1 is MNHEY and CDR2 is SVGEGT in the germline V gene. This CDR3 has 17 residues. The CDR3 protein is CASSLVKGTYENYEQYF. In DNA form, the CDR3 reads TGTGCCAGCAGTTTAGTAAAAGGGACGTACGAAAACTACGAGCAGTACTTC.

This clonotype has just a few counts. V gene TRBV12-3 or TRBV12-4 combines with J gene TRBJ2-1, with TRBD2 identical over 12 bases. The CDR3 consists of 14 residues. V gave up 2 bases and J gave up 11 bases; unmatched junction bases: 4. CDR3: CASSLLLAGGKQFF. Written as DNA, the CDR3 is TGTGCCAGCAGTTTACTACTAGCGGGGGGCAAGCAGTTCTTC.

Written as DNA, the CDR3 is TGTGCCAGCAGCGTAGACGGGGCGGATGGGGAGCTGTTTTTT. This sequence encodes CASSVDGADGELFF. V gene TRBV9 combines with J gene TRBJ2-2; tentatively, D is TRBD1 or TRBD2 (5 bases each). The CDR3 contains 14 residues. Trimming left V 0 bases short and J 8 bases short, with 11 bases between. Per the germline V gene, CDR1 is SGDLS and CDR2 is YYNGEE. Together with reference TRBV9 and TRBJ2-2, the CDR3 gives the full variable domain: DSGVTQTPKHLITATGQRVTLRCSPRSGDLSVYWYQQSLDQGLQFLIQYYNGEERAKGNILERFSAQQFPDLHSELNLSSLELGDSALYFCASSVDGADGELFFGEGSRLTVL.

The chain has TRBV7-9 and TRBJ2-4; the D is unclear. Germline values: CDR1 SEHNR, CDR2 FQNEAQ (reference sequence). Trimming removed 2 bases at V and 15 bases at J, with 17 bases between. This CDR3 spans 13 amino acids. The CDR3: CASSLTPTYERYF. CDR3 sequence (DNA): TGTGCCAGCAGCTTAACACCCACCTACGAGCGGTACTTC.

The chain has TRBV10-3 and TRBJ1-6; D gene uncertain. This CDR3 contains 16 residues. The V end lost 3 bases, the J end lost 5 bases, and 14 bases lay between the germline ends. The V gene's germline CDR1 is ENHRY and CDR2 SYGVKD. CDR3 nucleotide sequence: TGTGCCATCAGTGATATTAAGGGCAGAAATAATTCACCCCTCCACTTT. This translates into CAISDIKGRNNSPLHF.

Ten or more counts support this clonotype. The V and J genes are TRBV7-2 and TRBJ2-7, with D perhaps given as TRBD1 or TRBD2 (5 bases each). Between the trimmed V and J ends, which lost 3 bases and 2 bases, there was a span of 8 bases. CDR1 is SGHTA and CDR2 is FQGNSA in the germline V gene. This CDR3 contains 13 residues. In DNA, the CDR3 is TGTGCCAGCAGCTTCGAGGGGCCCTACGAGCAGTACTTC. Translated: CASSFEGPYEQYF.

This clonotype was observed a few times. V and J are TRBV5-1 and TRBJ2-7; 8 bases match TRBD2. Germline CDR1 SGHRS, CDR2 YFSETQ. Germline trimming cut 4 bases from V and 0 bases from J; bases unmatched to any gene: 6. The CDR3 is 15 amino acids. The CDR3 coding sequence is TGCGCCAGCAGCCCGGGACTAGGCCTCTCCTACGAGCAGTACTTC. Its protein is CASSPGLGLSYEQYF.

This sequence joins TRBV15 and TRBJ1-1; no definite D call. With 5 bases removed from V and 4 bases from J, the gap between germline ends came to 11 bases. The germline V gene has CDR1 LNHNV and CDR2 YYDKDF (reference sequence). The CDR3 is 13 amino acids. The CDR3, as DNA: TGTGCCACCAGCGGTAAACGTAGCACTGAAGCTTTCTTT. The encoded protein is CATSGKRSTEAFF.

The V call is TRBV5-4, the J call TRBJ1-6; 8 bases match TRBD1. Germline V CDR1 and CDR2: SGHNT, YYREEE (reference sequence). The V gene end was trimmed by 3 bases and the J gene end by 8 bases; junction bases not matched to a gene: 7. The CDR3 runs to 15 residues. The CDR3 DNA sequence: TGTGCCAGCAGCTGGGACAGGCCGGGGGATTCACCCCTCCACTTT. This gives the protein CASSWDRPGDSPLHF.

The genes are TRBV6-6 and TRBJ1-2; tentatively, D is TRBD1 (5 bases). The germline V and J ends were trimmed by 2 bases and 4 bases, with 14 bases remaining between them. CDR3 size: 15 residues. Germline values: CDR1 MNHNY, CDR2 SVGAGI (reference sequence). CDR3 sequence: CASSYAEQAAYGYTF. The CDR3, as DNA: TGTGCCAGCAGTTACGCCGAACAGGCGGCCTATGGCTACACCTTC.

The chain uses TRBV5-1 and TRBJ2-1, with 7 nucleotides matching TRBD1. The CDR3 runs to 18 residues. V shed 5 bases, J shed 0 bases, and the junction held 14 bases outside the gene matches. The V gene's germline CDR1 is SGHRS and CDR2 YFSETQ. DNA of the CDR3: TGCGCCAGCAGGACCGGGACAGTCCTCTTGAGCTCCTACAATGAGCAGTTCTTC. Amino acids: CASRTGTVLLSSYNEQFF.

On this clonotype itself: Sequence at one end of the junction differs from germline and may be a read error. The chain is built from TRBV4-1 and TRBJ2-5, with TRBD1 identical over 9 bases. There are 15 residues in the CDR3. CDR1 and CDR2 (germline): MGHRA, YSYEKL. CDR3 region: CASSQSPTGGETQYF. CDR3 nucleotide sequence: TGCGCCAGTAGCCAATCCCCGACAGGGGGAGAGACCCAGTACTTC.

V and J are TRBV29-1 and TRBJ2-5, with D possibly being TRBD1 (6 bases). The V gene lost 3 bases and the J gene lost 1 base, with 12 bases spanning the gap. The germline gives CDR1 SQVTM, CDR2 ANQGSEA. CDR3 length equals 14 residues. CDR3 DNA: TGCAGCGTTGAGTGGGGGCAACGCCAAGAGACCCAGTACTTC. It codes for CSVEWGQRQETQYF.

The V gene is TRBV29-1, the J gene TRBJ2-7; D possibly uses TRBD1 or TRBD2 (5 bases each). The CDR3 loop spans 13 amino acids. Germline assignment: CDR1 SQVTM and CDR2 ANQGSEA. The V end was cut by 6 bases, the J end by 3 bases, with 15 bases between. The CDR3 loop reads CSVTRGTYYEQYF. As DNA, the CDR3 is TGCAGCGTGACCCGGGGCACATACTACGAGCAGTACTTC.

With regard to this clonotype: An end of the junction differs from the germline gene, which may be a read error. The chain joins TRBV5-1 to TRBJ1-6; D gene ambiguous. The CDR3 covers 13 residues. CDR1 and CDR2 from the germline V gene are SGHRS and YFSETQ. The chain's CDR3 is CASSLFGSSPRHF. CDR3 sequence (DNA): TGCGCCAGCAGCTTGTTCGGGAGTTCACCCCGCCACTTT.

This chain joins TRBV6-2 or TRBV6-3 and TRBJ2-3, with 11 bases aligning to TRBD2. The CDR3 is 14 residues long. Germline lookup yields CDR1 MNHEY and CDR2 SVGEGT. V dropped 5 bases and J dropped 6; count of bases not matched to a gene: 4. The CDR3 here is CASSPTSGVDTQYF. The CDR3, as DNA: TGTGCCAGCAGTCCGACTAGCGGGGTGGATACGCAGTATTTT.